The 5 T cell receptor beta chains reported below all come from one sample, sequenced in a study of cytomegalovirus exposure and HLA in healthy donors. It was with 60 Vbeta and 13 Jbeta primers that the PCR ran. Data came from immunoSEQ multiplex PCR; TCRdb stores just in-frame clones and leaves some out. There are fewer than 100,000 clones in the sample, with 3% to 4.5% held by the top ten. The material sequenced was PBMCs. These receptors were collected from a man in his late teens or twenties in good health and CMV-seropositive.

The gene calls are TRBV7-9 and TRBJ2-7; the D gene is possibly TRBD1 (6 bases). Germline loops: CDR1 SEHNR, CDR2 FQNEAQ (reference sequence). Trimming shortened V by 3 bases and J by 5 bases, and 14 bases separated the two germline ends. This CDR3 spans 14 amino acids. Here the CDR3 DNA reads TGTGCCAGCAGCTTGGCAGGGGTGGGCCACGAGCAGTACTTC. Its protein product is CASSLAGVGHEQYF.

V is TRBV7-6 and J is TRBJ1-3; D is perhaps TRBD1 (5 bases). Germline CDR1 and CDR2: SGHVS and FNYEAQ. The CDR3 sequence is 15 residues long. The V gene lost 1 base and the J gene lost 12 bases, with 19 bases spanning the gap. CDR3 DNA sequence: TGTGCCAGCAGCTTAGGGACATCCCTAGAGACTGGCATATATTTT. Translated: CASSLGTSLETGIYF.

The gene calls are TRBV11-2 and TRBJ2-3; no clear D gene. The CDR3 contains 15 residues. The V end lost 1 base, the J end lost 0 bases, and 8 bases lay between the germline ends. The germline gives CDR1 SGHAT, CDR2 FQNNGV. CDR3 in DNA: TGTGCCAGCAGCTTAGTGGCCAGTAGCACAGATACGCAGTATTTT. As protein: CASSLVASSTDTQYF.

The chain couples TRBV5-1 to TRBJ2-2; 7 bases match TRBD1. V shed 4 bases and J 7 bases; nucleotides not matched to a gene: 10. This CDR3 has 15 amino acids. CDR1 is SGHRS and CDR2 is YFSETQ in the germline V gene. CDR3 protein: CASSPVDRAIGELFF. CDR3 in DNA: TGCGCCAGCAGCCCCGTCGACAGGGCTATCGGGGAGCTGTTTTTT.

The CDR3 DNA sequence: TGTGCCAGCAGCTCACTAGCGGGGCTACGAACTTCCTACAATGAGCAGTTCTTC. Its protein is CASSSLAGLRTSYNEQFF. The chain couples TRBV28 to TRBJ2-1; 10 bases match TRBD2. The germline V gene encodes CDR1 MDHEN and CDR2 SYDVKM. The CDR3 length is 18 residues. Unmatched junction bases numbered 12, after V lost 6 bases and J lost 1 base.